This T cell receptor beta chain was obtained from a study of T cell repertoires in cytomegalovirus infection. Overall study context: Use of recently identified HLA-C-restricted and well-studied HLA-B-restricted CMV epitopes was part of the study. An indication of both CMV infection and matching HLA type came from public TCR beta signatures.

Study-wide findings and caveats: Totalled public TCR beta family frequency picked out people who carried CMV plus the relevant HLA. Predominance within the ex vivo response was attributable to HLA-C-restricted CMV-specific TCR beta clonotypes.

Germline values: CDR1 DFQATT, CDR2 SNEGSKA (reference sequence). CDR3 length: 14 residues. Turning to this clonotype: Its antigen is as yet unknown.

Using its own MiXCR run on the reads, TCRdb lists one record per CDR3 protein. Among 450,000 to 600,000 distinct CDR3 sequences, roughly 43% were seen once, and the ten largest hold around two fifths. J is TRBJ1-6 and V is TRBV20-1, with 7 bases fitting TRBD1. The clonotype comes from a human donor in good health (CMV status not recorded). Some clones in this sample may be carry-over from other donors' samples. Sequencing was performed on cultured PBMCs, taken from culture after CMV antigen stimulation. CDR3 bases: TGCAGCCAAGGAGGGGACAGAGATAATTCACCCCTCCACTTT. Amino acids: CSQGGDRDNSPLHF.